These 16 T cell receptor beta chains were all obtained from the same sample, sequenced in a study of blood T cell repertoires in COVID-19. Data came from immunoSEQ multiplex PCR; TCRdb stores just in-frame clones and leaves some out. Among roughly 330,000 clones listed, about 87% were seen once. The sample consisted of peripheral blood. These receptors were collected from a man younger than 45 with COVID-19, enrolled during active disease.

This rearrangement joins TRBV6-5 to TRBJ1-1, with TRBD1 matching over 8 bases. CDR3 length: 13 amino acids. Germline CDR1 and CDR2: MNHEY and SVGAGI. The V and J ends lost 2 bases and 6 bases, in that order; junction bases with no gene match: 2. Here the CDR3 DNA reads TGTGCCAGCAGTTACCAGGGGGCTGCTGAAGCTTTCTTT. It encodes CASSYQGAAEAFF.

The chain joins TRBV6-5 to TRBJ2-1; D possibly corresponds to TRBD2 (5 bases). V was shortened by 6 bases and J by 0 bases, with 12 bases between the two germline ends. This CDR3 has 15 amino acids. Germline loops: CDR1 MNHEY, CDR2 SVGAGI. The DNA for the CDR3 is TGTGCCAGCAGACTGACTACCAACTCCTACAATGAGCAGTTCTTC. Translated: CASRLTTNSYNEQFF.

This rearrangement joins TRBV6-2 or TRBV6-3 to TRBJ2-1; unclear D gene. There are 16 residues in the CDR3. The germline V gene encodes CDR1 MNHEY and CDR2 SVGEGT. V lost 0 bases to trimming and J lost 0 bases, with 9 bases between them. The CDR3 protein is CASSYSGAFSYNEQFF. Written as DNA, the CDR3 is TGTGCCAGCAGTTACTCTGGAGCTTTCTCCTACAATGAGCAGTTCTTC.

V gene TRBV6-5 combines with J gene TRBJ1-5; D perhaps matches TRBD1 (6 bases). The CDR3 is 13 amino acids. Trimming shortened V by 8 bases and J by 7 bases, and 15 bases separated the two germline ends. Germline V gene sequence: CDR1 MNHEY, CDR2 SVGAGI. The CDR3, as DNA: TGTGCCAGCCGGGGGGGGGCCGGACAGCCCCAGCATTTT. Translated: CASRGGAGQPQHF.

The V and J genes are TRBV19 and TRBJ1-5, with D unclear. This CDR3 is built from 13 residues. Germline V gene sequence: CDR1 LNHDA, CDR2 SQIVND (reference sequence). Deletions cut 4 bases from V and 5 bases from J, with 9 bases between. CDR3 amino acids: CASSTLEYQPQHF. The CDR3 bases are TGTGCCAGTAGTACCTTAGAATATCAGCCCCAGCATTTT.

V is TRBV4-3 and J is TRBJ2-1; D possibly corresponds to TRBD2 (6 bases). Trimming pared 0 bases from V and 7 bases from J, leaving 19 bases between. This CDR3 comprises 17 residues. CDR1 and CDR2 (germline): LGHNA, YSLEER. CDR3 in amino acids: CASSQDGVRGGGNEQFF. CDR3 DNA: TGCGCCAGCAGCCAAGATGGGGTGCGGGGCGGTGGGAATGAGCAGTTCTTC.

The gene calls are TRBV28 and TRBJ1-6; weak D call: TRBD1 (6 bases). The CDR3 runs 14 residues. V gave up 3 bases and J gave up 7 bases, with 10 bases separating them. Germline V gene sequence: CDR1 MDHEN, CDR2 SYDVKM. CDR3 in DNA: TGTGCCAGCAGTTTCGGACAGTGGAATTCACCCCTCCACTTT. Its protein product is CASSFGQWNSPLHF.

The rearrangement uses TRBV6-5 and TRBJ2-7, with TRBD1 as a possible D gene (5 bases). The CDR3 is made up of 12 amino acids. V lost 6 bases and J lost 5, with 11 bases in between. Germline V gene sequence: CDR1 MNHEY, CDR2 SVGAGI. CDR3 amino acids: CASSEQGDEQYF. In DNA form, the CDR3 reads TGTGCCAGCAGCGAGCAGGGCGACGAGCAGTACTTC.

This clone is a singleton in its sample. The chain combines TRBV28 with TRBJ1-5; D is perhaps TRBD1 (6 bases). V lost 7 bases and J lost 2, with 18 bases in between. The CDR3 loop spans 16 amino acids. Germline V gene data show CDR1 as MDHEN and CDR2 as SYDVKM. This CDR3 is CASKAGGAGRNQPQHF. The CDR3 bases are TGTGCCAGCAAGGCGGGGGGCGCCGGTCGCAATCAGCCCCAGCATTTT.

This clone was detected a few times. The V gene is TRBV24-1, the J gene TRBJ2-3; possibly TRBD1 for D (8 bases). The V gene's germline CDR1 is KGHDR and CDR2 SFDVKD. The CDR3 runs 19 residues. Deletions cut 1 base from V and 5 bases from J, with 24 bases between. The DNA for the CDR3 is TGTGCCACCAGTGATTTAGGGGGGGGCGACAGGGGAAGAGGAGATACGCAGTATTTT. Translated, it gives CATSDLGGGDRGRGDTQYF.

A note on this clone: The same CDR3 can be traced to other DNA sequences in this sample. The chain uses TRBV5-1 and TRBJ2-7, with 9 bases identical to TRBD1. There are 14 residues in the CDR3. The germline V gene encodes CDR1 SGHRS and CDR2 YFSETQ. The J segment lost 1 base and the V segment lost 4 bases, leaving 3 bases of the junction unmatched. CDR3 bases: TGCGCCAGCAGCCCCGGACAGGGGTCCTACGAGCAGTACTTC. It translates to CASSPGQGSYEQYF.

V is TRBV4-3 and J is TRBJ2-2; 8 bases match TRBD2. CDR1 and CDR2 from the germline V gene are LGHNA and YSLEER. This CDR3 has 15 residues. V lost 5 bases and J lost 2; bases outside the gene matches: 4. CDR3 bases: TGCGCCAGCAGCTCCGGGGGGGGTAACACCGGGGAGCTGTTTTTT. This gives the protein CASSSGGGNTGELFF.

This chain connects TRBV28 to TRBJ2-2, with TRBD1 identical over 7 bases. The germline gives CDR1 MDHEN, CDR2 SYDVKM. This CDR3 contains 15 residues. V shed 3 bases, J shed 6 bases, and the junction held 7 bases outside the gene matches. The DNA of the CDR3 is TGTGCCAGCAGTTTTAGGGGGCTGGGATCCGGGGAGCTGTTTTTT. Translation: CASSFRGLGSGELFF.

V usage is TRBV6-5 and J usage is TRBJ1-1, with TRBD1 matching 9 bases. Trimming took 5 bases from V and 9 from J; bases not matched to a gene: 10. Per the germline V gene, CDR1 is MNHEY and CDR2 is SVGAGI. The CDR3 totals 14 residues. The CDR3 reads CASSPDRGKTKAFF. CDR3 nucleotides: TGTGCCAGCAGTCCTGACAGGGGGAAAACGAAAGCTTTCTTT.

This chain uses TRBV7-6 with TRBJ2-1, with D maybe TRBD2 (5 bases). The CDR3 loop spans 15 amino acids. CDR1 is SGHVS, CDR2 FNYEAQ, per germline. The V end was cut by 4 bases, the J end by 0 bases, with 10 bases between. The CDR3 DNA follows: TGTGCCAGCAGCTACTTCACTAGCTCCTACAATGAGCAGTTCTTC. Translating gives CASSYFTSSYNEQFF. Looking up the rest from reference TRBV7-6 and TRBJ2-1 gives the full variable domain: GAGVSQSPRYKVTKRGQDVALRCDPISGHVSLYWYRQALGQGPEFLTYFNYEAQQDKSGLPNDRFSAERPEGSISTLTIQRTEQRDSAMYRCASSYFTSSYNEQFFGPGTRLTVL.

The chain links TRBV3-1 (or the pseudogene TRBV3-2) to TRBJ2-1, with D perhaps matching TRBD1 (6 bases). With 3 bases removed from V and 0 bases from J, the gap between germline ends came to 18 bases. Germline values: CDR1 LGHDT, CDR2 YNNKEL (reference sequence). The CDR3 loop spans 18 amino acids. CDR3: CASSHWGRATLSYNEQFF. In nucleotides, the CDR3 is TGTGCCAGCAGCCATTGGGGGCGGGCTACCCTCTCCTACAATGAGCAGTTCTTC.